The present TCR beta chain was sequenced within a study of shared clonotypes between healthy human individuals (dated by TCRdb to the early 2020s). About the full investigation: A couple of women and a few men aged 18 to 49 years were included in the cohort. To estimate repertoire size and how much clonotype sharing occurs between individuals, the study deeply sequenced the blood TCR repertoires of a handful of healthy adults. For each donor, three plates each were used for CD4 naive and CD4 memory, two plates were used for CD8 naive, and one plate was used for CD8 memory. Libraries were prepared and TCR repertoires were sequenced by different laboratories using diverse techniques, in order to increase sequencing depth and limit assay-specific biases. Leukapheresis yielded between about 0.9 and 10 billion PBMCs per donor. Findings and caveats that apply to the study as a whole: Rarefaction of sorted-subset datasets indicated incomplete sequencing despite the large sequencing depth. Pairwise subsampling led to the expectation that sequencing depth would affect the degree of clonotype sharing among donors. Clonotypes shared by all four sorted-subset donors showed higher generation probabilities than non-shared clonotypes. Sampling was restricted to blood, and TCR repertoires in tissue are likely to differ from TCR repertoires in blood. Because the study included only a small number of donors, the genetic and exposure-history diversity represented was limited. Larger estimated clonotype richness was generally found for naive subsets than for memory subsets. Across several donors, about 5% of naive CD4, over 3% of naive CD8, 2.3% of memory CD4, and 0.4% of memory CD8 clonotypes were shared.

Using the deep immunoSEQ assay, TCR CDR3 regions were amplified from genomic DNA by multiplex PCR. Extracted genomic DNA from each cell subset was distributed evenly across all wells of several immunoSEQ 96-well plates, and each plate was treated as a replicate. For sorted subsets, about 200 ng genomic DNA, equal to some 30,000 T cell genomes, was loaded into each replicate PCR. The purified libraries were quantified using a Qubit 3.0 fluorometer, sized with a Bioanalyzer 2100, and then quantified again using the KAPA Library Quantification kit. A separate single-read 150-cycle Illumina NextSeq 550 flow cell was used to sequence each immunoSEQ 96-well plate. The paper's processing steps were these. Because only junctional sequences without quality scores were contained in the immunoSEQ output, filtering matching that applied to full-length reads could not be performed. To assign V/J genes and CDR3, sequences were annotated against IMGT germline references using PyIR, a Python wrapper for IgBLAST v1.9. Reads were filtered out if the reads had weak V/J assignments (E-value above 1e-6), no CDR3, stop codons, out-of-frame junctions, or ambiguous translated residues. V3J clonotypes were defined as sequences sharing the same inferred V gene, J gene, and CDR3 amino acid sequence. The percentage overlap between two repertoires was calculated by dividing the number of shared unique clonotypes by the size of the smaller repertoire. Three approaches were used to assess repertoire richness: RTK rarefaction, the Chao1 estimator, and Recon v2.1 estimates of unobserved clonotypes. OLGA was used to compute generation probabilities for all TCRbeta clonotypes that the gDNA method yielded from a handful of donors. TCRdb limited this immuneACCESS table to in-frame rearrangements with V and J called. A share of clones is missing; checked studies link under half to unresolved V genes, and the rest is unexplained. V, J and clone size are those of that table, while D and trimming were read from the DNA. Across this sample there are about 680,000 clones, with about 90% seen only once. Nearly 25% of the sample lies in the top ten.

The CDR3 spans 14 residues, from the cysteine through the phenylalanine. Only CDR3 DNA remains: 42 bases, in frame from the first base. CDR1 and CDR2, looked up from the germline V gene, are SGDLS and YYNGEE. V is pared back by 3 bases and J by 5 bases, with 12 bases lying between the germline termini. On this clone: Its specific antigen is unknown. There are no base qualities to consult, and no much larger clone falls within one base.

CD8 naive samples were obtained by positive selection for CCR7 among CD45RO-negative cells, yielding a CD45RA+CCR7+ population from which TemRA cells were excluded. The donors were healthy, HIV-negative adults who had no recently reported acute infections or vaccinations. All donors were Caucasian adults living in Nashville, Tennessee, USA. After blood collection by leukapheresis, PBMCs were isolated using Ficoll-Histopaque density gradient centrifugation and then cryopreserved in the vapor phase of liquid nitrogen. Analytical flow cytometry was used to check the purity and quantity of every magnetically sorted T cell population. Genomic DNA was isolated from each sorted fraction and quantified by UV absorbance on a Nanodrop 2000c.

The sample taken for sequencing was naive CD8+ T cells sorted from blood. In light of the paper, this sample's cell subset or site label describes: CD45RA+CCR7+. This TCR was sampled from a man younger than 40 in good health. The chain uses TRBV9 and TRBJ1-5; possibly the D gene is TRBD1, per 6 matching bases. The sequenced DNA: TGTGCCAGCAGCGCCGCAGGGGTCCATCAGCCCCAGCATTTT. This codes for CASSAAGVHQPQHF.